This T cell receptor (beta chain) came from a study of neurological immune-mediated disorders. V lost 7 bases to trimming and J lost 8 bases, with 17 bases between them. The CDR3 spans 13 residues. CDR1 is MDHEN and CDR2 is SYDVKM in the germline V gene. TCRdb re-derived calls from the 5' RACE reads in MiXCR, one entry per CDR3 protein. The sample includes tens of thousands of distinct CDR3 sequences, 5.5% to 6% of them seen just once. This clonotype was counted at least ten times. Its antigen is unidentified. Study observations and caveats: HTLV-1-associated myelopathy had the most TCR clonal expansion, and multiple sclerosis had the least, less than healthy controls.

The sample taken for sequencing was CD4+ T cells from blood. V usage is TRBV28 and J usage is TRBJ1-2; D is unclear. This sequence originates from a woman aged 50 to 65 in good health. CDR3 protein: CASTQRRHEGYTF. Written as DNA, the CDR3 is TGTGCCAGCACTCAGAGGCGGCACGAAGGCTACACCTTC.